One TCR beta chain is described in this entry. This clone's antigen is unknown. The input lacks base qualities; no much larger clone sits a single base away. This sample was taken from a study of radiation and T cells in renal cell carcinoma (dated by TCRdb to 2020 to 2021). About the full investigation: In total, 50 to 55 samples underwent TCR beta sequencing: approximately 26 tumors plus 27 peripheral blood samples. Across all 50 or so samples, around 4,000,000 unique CDR3 nucleotide sequences encoding 2,658,974 unique CDR3 amino acid sequences were identified. The research as a whole found: With a single-armed trial design, the study had no way to address how radiation dose or scheduling affects the TCR repertoire. A greater number of dominant CDR3 motifs was detected in irradiated tumors than in control tumors, and a larger share of the repertoire was occupied by these motifs in irradiated tumors than in control tumors. In blood, the top tumor clonotypes increased from baseline to 2 weeks after radiation and then shrank by 4 weeks, which suggests a temporary expansion of tumor-resident clones. Only small tumor regions of about 0.91 g were available, so intratumoral heterogeneity was not captured. Compared with controls, irradiated tumors had higher TCR clonality, as the top 100 clonotypes made up an average of roughly 50% of the repertoire, versus roughly 40% in nephrectomy-only tumors. No pretreatment tumor biopsies were available, so the baseline intratumoral presence of clonotypes could not be determined.

TCR beta libraries were generated from genomic DNA with the immunoSEQ kit, following the manufacturer's recommendations. To prepare the libraries, a first multiplex PCR with proprietary primers was run, followed by a second PCR that added unique barcodes, and a bead cleanup was done after each round. A kit-provided positive control reaction and a negative control reaction were included in every sample batch. The final libraries were assessed on an Agilent 4200 TapeStation D1000 ScreenTape, pooled by volume, and quantified by qPCR. Sequencing ran on an Illumina NextSeq500 with a MidOutput 150-cycle cartridge, using 156 Read1 and 15 Index1 cycles with kit custom primers. The pooled library was loaded at approximately 1 pM, with a roughly 20% PhiX control spiked in. The original methods were these. Vendor-processed data were analyzed in R, with a clonotype defined as all T cells sharing the same CDR3 nucleotide sequence. In the clone abundance analyses, frequencies were normalized to the 10,000 most abundant clones in each sample. Public T cell clones, averaging fewer than five per sample, were removed before analysis. Dominant motif analysis used ImmunoMap with the PAM10 matrix, gap penalty 30 and homology threshold 0.3; motifs with cumulative frequency at least 0.01 counted as dominant. An abundance difference of at least 32-fold between compartments was the criterion for calling clonotypes tumor-enriched or baseline blood-enriched. The Baroni-Urbani and Buser coefficient was used to measure tumor-blood repertoire similarity, and groups were compared with two-tailed Wilcoxon tests in R. TCRdb re-hosts the immuneACCESS table, in-frame sequences only. Its copies lack some clones; in the studies checked, an unresolved V gene accounts for under half of them, and the cause for the rest is not known. The DNA gave D and trimming, while V, J and clone size come from that table. Across this sample there are thousands of clones, with 62% seen only once. The top ten constitute about 42% of the sample.

Trimming costs V 5 bases and J 5 bases, and their ends lie 20 bases apart. CDR1 SGHNT and CDR2 YYREEE were looked up in the germline V gene (reference sequence). The CDR3 goes from the cysteine to the phenylalanine over 15 residues. Only the CDR3 DNA is retained, 45 bases long and in frame from the first base. What this sample's time point label stands for: tumor resected at nephrectomy. According to the study, the label for this sample's treatment or condition signals: 15 Gy SBRT to primary tumor, nephrectomy 4 weeks later. The samples were drawn from a clinical trial, where primary renal cell carcinomas were treated with 15 Gy of stereotactic body radiation therapy and then removed by nephrectomy 4 weeks afterward. Every patient had renal cell carcinoma of clear cell pathology. The tumors were dissociated mechanically, digested with collagenase/hyaluronidase at 37 degrees C, processed in gentleMACS C tubes, and kept in liquid nitrogen. Genomic DNA for TCR sequencing was prepared using the QIAamp DNA Blood Mini Kit (Qiagen). The analyses included only samples that passed all quality control checks.

This sequence uses TRBV5-4 and TRBJ2-7, and the D gene may be TRBD1, 5 bases matching. Sequencing used tumor tissue, obtained from a patient whose treatment included radiotherapy and nephrectomy. The sequence derives from a woman in her sixties with renal cell carcinoma. The CDR3 has the sequence CASSYEVGPTHEQYF. The DNA reads as follows: TGTGCCAGCAGTTATGAGGTGGGGCCTACGCACGAGCAGTACTTC.